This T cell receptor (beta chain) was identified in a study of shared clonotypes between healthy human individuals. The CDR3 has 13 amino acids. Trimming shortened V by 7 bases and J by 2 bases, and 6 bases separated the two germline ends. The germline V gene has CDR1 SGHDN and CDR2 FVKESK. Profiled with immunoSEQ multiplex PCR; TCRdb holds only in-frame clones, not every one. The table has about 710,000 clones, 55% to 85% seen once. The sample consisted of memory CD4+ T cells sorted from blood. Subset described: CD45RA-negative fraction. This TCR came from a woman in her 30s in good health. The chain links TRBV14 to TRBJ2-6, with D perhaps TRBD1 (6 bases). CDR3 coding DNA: TGTGCCAGCACAGGGGCTGGGGCCAACGTCCTGACTTTC. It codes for CASTGAGANVLTF.